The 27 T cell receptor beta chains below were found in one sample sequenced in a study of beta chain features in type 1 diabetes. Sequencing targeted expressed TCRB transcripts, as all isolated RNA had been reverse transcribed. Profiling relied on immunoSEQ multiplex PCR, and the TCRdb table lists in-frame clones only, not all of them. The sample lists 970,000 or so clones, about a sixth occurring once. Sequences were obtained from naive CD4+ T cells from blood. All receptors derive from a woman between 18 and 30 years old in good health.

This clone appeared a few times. Written as DNA, the CDR3 is TGTGCCAGCAGCCACGGCCGCAGTAGCGGGAGTAGAGAGCAGTTCTTC. Translated, it gives CASSHGRSSGSREQFF. The rearrangement joins TRBV7-3 to TRBJ2-1, with 9 bases aligning to TRBD2. Trimming removed 5 bases from V and 10 bases from J; junction bases left unmatched: 15. There are 16 residues in the CDR3. CDR1 SGHTA and CDR2 FQGTGA come from the germline V gene.

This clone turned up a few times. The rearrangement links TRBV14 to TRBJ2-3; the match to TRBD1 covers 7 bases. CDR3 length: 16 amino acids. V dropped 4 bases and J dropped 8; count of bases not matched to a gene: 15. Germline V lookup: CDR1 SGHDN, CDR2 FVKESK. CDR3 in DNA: TGTGCCAGCAGCCGACAGGGTTCCTACGGAGAGGGTACGCAGTATTTT. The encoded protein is CASSRQGSYGEGTQYF.

The CDR3 bases are TGTGCCAGCAGCCAAGCGGGCGCCGGAAACATTCAGTACTTC. It specifies CASSQAGAGNIQYF. The chain uses TRBV4-2 and TRBJ2-4; D gene unclear. Trimming stripped 1 base from V and 6 bases from J, with 10 bases between. CDR1 is LGHNA and CDR2 is YNFKEQ in the germline V gene. The CDR3 extends over 14 amino acids.

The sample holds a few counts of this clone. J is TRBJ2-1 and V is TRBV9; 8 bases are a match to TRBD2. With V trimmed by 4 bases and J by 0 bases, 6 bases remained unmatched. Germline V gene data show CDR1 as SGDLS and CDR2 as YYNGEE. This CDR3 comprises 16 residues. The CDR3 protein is CASSSPGGSSYNEQFF. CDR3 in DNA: TGTGCCAGCAGCTCGCCGGGAGGGAGCTCCTACAATGAGCAGTTCTTC.

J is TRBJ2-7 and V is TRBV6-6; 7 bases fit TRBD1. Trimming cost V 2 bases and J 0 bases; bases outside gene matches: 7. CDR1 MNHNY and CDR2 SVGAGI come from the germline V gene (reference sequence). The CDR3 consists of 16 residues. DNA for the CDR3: TGTGCCAGCAGTTACCGAAGACAGGGCGGCTCCTACGAGCAGTACTTC. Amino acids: CASSYRRQGGSYEQYF.

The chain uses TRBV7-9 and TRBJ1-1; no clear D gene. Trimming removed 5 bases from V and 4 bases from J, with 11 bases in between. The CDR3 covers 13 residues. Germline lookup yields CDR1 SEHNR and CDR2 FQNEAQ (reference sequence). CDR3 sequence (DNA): TGTGCCAGCAGCCGGACCCGGGGCACTGAAGCTTTCTTT. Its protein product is CASSRTRGTEAFF.

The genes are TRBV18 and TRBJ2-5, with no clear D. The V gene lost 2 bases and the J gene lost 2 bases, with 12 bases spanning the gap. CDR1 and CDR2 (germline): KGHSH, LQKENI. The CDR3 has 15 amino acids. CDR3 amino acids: CASSPGRLVQETQYF. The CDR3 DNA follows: TGTGCCAGCTCACCAGGCAGGCTAGTGCAAGAGACCCAGTACTTC.

CDR3 in amino acids: CASSLTWAGGHRETQYF. Here the CDR3 DNA reads TGTGCCAGCAGCTTAACTTGGGCGGGAGGGCATCGGGAGACCCAGTACTTC. The V and J genes are TRBV7-2 and TRBJ2-5; 9 nucleotides align to TRBD2. CDR1 SGHTA and CDR2 FQGNSA come from the germline V gene. The V gene end was trimmed by 2 bases and the J gene end by 5 bases; junction bases not matched to a gene: 12. There are 17 residues in the CDR3.

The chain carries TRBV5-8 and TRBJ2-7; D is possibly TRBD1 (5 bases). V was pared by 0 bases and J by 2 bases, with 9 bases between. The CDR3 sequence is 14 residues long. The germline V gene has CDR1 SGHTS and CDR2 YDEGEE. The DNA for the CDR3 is TGTGCCAGCAGCTTGGGCACAGGTGCCTACGAGCAGTACTTC. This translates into CASSLGTGAYEQYF.

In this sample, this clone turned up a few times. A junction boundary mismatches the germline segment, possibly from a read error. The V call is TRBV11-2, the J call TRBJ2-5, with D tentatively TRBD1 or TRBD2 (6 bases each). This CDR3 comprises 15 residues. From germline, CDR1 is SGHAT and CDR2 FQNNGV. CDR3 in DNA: TGTGCCAGCCGCTTGGTGGGGGGCACACAAGAGACCCGGTACTTC. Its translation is CASRLVGGTQETRYF.

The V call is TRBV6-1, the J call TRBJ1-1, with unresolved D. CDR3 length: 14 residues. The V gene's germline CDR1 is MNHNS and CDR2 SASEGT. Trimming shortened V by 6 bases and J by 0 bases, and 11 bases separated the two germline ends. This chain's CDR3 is CASSPISVNTEAFF. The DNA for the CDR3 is TGTGCCAGCAGCCCAATTTCGGTGAACACTGAAGCTTTCTTT.

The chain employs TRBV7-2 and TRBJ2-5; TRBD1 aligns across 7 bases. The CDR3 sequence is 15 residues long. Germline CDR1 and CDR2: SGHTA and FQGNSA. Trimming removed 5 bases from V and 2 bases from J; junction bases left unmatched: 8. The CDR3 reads CASSKRTGHQETQYF. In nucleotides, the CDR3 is TGTGCCAGCAGCAAACGGACAGGTCATCAAGAGACCCAGTACTTC.

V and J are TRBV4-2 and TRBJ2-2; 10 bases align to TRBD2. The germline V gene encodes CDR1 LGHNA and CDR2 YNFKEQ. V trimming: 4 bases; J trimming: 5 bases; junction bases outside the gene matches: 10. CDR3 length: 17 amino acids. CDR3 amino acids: CASSLPGLAAGTGELFF. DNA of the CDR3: TGTGCCAGCAGCCTACCTGGACTAGCGGCTGGAACCGGGGAGCTGTTTTTT.

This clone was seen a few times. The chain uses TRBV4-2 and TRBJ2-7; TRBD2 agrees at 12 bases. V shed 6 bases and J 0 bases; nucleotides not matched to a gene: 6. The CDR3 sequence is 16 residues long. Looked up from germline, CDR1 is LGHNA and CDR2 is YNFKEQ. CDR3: CASSEPTSGSSYEQYF. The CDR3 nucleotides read TGTGCCAGCAGTGAACCGACTAGCGGGAGCTCCTACGAGCAGTACTTC.

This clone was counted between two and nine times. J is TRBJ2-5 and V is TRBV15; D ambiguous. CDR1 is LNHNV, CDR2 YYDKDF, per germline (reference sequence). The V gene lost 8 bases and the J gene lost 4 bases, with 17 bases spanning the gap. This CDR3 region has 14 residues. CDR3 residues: CATGKIEKGETQYF. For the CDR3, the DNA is TGTGCCACCGGTAAAATTGAGAAGGGAGAGACCCAGTACTTC.

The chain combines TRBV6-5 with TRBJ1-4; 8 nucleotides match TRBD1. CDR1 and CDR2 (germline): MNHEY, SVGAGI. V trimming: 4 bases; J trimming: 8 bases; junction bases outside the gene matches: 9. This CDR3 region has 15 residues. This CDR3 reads CASSLTGVHWEKLFF. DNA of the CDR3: TGTGCCAGCAGTTTGACAGGGGTCCACTGGGAAAAACTGTTTTTT.

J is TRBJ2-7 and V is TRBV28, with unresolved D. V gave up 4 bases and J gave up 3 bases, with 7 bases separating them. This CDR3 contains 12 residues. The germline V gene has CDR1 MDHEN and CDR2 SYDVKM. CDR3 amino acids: CASSSQSYEQYF. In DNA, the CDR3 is TGTGCCAGCAGTTCCCAGAGCTACGAGCAGTACTTC.

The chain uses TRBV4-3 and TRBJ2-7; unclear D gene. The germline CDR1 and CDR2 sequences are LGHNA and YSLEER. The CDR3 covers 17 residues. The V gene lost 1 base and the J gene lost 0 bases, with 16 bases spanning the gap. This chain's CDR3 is CASSQVVQSRSSYEQYF. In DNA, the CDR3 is TGCGCCAGCAGCCAAGTAGTACAGTCTCGGAGCTCCTACGAGCAGTACTTC.

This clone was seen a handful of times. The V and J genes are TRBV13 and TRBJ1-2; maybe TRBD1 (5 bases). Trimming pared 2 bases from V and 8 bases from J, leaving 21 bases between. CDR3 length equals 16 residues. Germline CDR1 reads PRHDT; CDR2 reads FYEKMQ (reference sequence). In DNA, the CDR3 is TGTGCCAGCAGCTTACTGTTTCATGGGACCCTCCAGGGCTACACCTTC. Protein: CASSLLFHGTLQGYTF.

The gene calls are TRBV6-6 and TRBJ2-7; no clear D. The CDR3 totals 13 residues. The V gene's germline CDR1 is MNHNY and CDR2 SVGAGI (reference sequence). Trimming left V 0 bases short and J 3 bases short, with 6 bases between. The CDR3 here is CASSYSVSYEQYF. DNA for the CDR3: TGTGCCAGCAGTTACTCGGTGAGCTACGAGCAGTACTTC.

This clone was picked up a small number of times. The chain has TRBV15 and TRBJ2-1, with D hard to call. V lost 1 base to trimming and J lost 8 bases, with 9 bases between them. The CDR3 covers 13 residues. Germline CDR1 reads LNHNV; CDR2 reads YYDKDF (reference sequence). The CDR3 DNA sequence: TGTGCCACCAGCAGAGTTAATGGGGATGAGCAGTTCTTC. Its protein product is CATSRVNGDEQFF.

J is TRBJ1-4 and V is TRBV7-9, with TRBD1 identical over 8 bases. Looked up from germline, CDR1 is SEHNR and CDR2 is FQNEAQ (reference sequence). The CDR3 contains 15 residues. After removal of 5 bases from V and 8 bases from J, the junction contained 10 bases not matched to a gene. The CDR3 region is CASSTKGQAREKLFF. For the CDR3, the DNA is TGTGCCAGCAGCACGAAGGGACAGGCGCGGGAAAAACTGTTTTTT.

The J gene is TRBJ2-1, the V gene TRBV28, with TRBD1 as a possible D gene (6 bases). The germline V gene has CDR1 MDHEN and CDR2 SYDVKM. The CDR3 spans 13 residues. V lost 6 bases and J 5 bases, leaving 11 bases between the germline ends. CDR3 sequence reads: CASRPSGDNEQFF. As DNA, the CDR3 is TGTGCCAGCAGGCCTTCAGGGGACAATGAGCAGTTCTTC.

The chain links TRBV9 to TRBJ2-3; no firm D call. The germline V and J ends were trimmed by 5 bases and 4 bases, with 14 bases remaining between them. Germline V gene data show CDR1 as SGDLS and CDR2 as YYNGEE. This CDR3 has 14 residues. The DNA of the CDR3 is TGTGCCAGCAGTCCCATGAGTAGTGCAGATACGCAGTATTTT. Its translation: CASSPMSSADTQYF.

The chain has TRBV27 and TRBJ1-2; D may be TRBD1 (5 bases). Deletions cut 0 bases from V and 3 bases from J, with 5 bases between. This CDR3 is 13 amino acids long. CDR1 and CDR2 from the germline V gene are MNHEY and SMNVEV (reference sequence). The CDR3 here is CASSLSGHYGYTF. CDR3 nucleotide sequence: TGTGCCAGCAGTTTATCGGGACACTATGGCTACACCTTC.

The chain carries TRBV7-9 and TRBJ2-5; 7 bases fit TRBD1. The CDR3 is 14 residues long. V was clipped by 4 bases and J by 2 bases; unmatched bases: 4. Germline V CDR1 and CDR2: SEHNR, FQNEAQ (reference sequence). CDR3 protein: CASSSQGEQETQYF. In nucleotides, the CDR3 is TGTGCCAGCAGCTCCCAGGGGGAACAAGAGACCCAGTACTTC.

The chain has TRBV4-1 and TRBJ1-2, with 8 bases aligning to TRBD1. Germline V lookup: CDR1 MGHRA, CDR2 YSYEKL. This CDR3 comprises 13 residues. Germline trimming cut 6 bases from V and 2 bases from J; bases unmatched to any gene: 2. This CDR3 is CASRAGGNYGYTF. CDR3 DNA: TGCGCCAGCAGGGCAGGGGGCAACTATGGCTACACCTTC.